These 17 T cell receptor beta chains were all obtained from the same sample, sequenced in a study of blood T cell repertoires in COVID-19. Clones were sequenced by immunoSEQ multiplex PCR, and TCRdb holds only the in-frame ones, with some missing. Found here are approximately 250,000 clones, 90% of them singletons; the top ten hold over 3.5%. The sample taken for sequencing was PBMCs or T cells enriched from blood (not recorded which). The source of these receptors is a woman younger than 45 with acute COVID-19.

The genes are TRBV6-6 and TRBJ1-2; 8 bases are a match to TRBD1. V shed 2 bases and J 8 bases; nucleotides not matched to a gene: 4. Germline V gives CDR1 MNHNY, CDR2 SVGAGI (reference sequence). The CDR3 loop spans 13 amino acids. This chain's CDR3 is CASSYQGANGYTF. CDR3 coding DNA: TGTGCCAGCAGTTACCAGGGGGCGAACGGCTACACCTTC.

V and J are TRBV9 and TRBJ2-1, with TRBD1 identical over 9 bases. Per germline, CDR1 SGDLS and CDR2 YYNGEE. The CDR3 sequence is 16 residues long. V gave up 4 bases and J gave up 2 bases; unmatched junction bases: 7. Here the CDR3 reads CASSLRGQGPYNEQFF. The CDR3 region has the DNA TGTGCCAGCAGCCTCCGCGGACAGGGGCCCTACAATGAGCAGTTCTTC.

Comments on this clone: An end of the junction does not agree with germline; a read error may underlie this. V gene TRBV18 combines with J gene TRBJ1-2; TRBD1 might be the D (6 bases). Germline loops: CDR1 KGHSH, CDR2 LQKENI. The CDR3 runs 12 residues. The DNA of the CDR3 is TGTGCCAGCTCACCAAGGGACATTACTACCATCTTC. It encodes CASSPRDITTIF. Full variable domain (rest looked up from reference TRBV18 and TRBJ1-2): NAGVMQNPRHLVRRRGQEARLRCSPMKGHSHVYWYRQLPEEGLKFMVYLQKENIIDESGMPKERFSAEFPKEGPSILRIQQVVRGDSAAYFCASSPRDITTIFGSGTRLTVV.

CDR3 nucleotides: TGTGCCAGCAGTCTGGTCGGGGGGTTCTTGAGGGTTCAGTACTTC. It is translated as CASSLVGGFLRVQYF. This chain joins TRBV28 and TRBJ2-4; 7 positions agree with TRBD2. In germline, CDR1 is MDHEN, CDR2 SYDVKM. This CDR3 is built from 15 residues. V trimming: 5 bases; J trimming: 11 bases; junction bases outside the gene matches: 15.

The chain employs TRBV5-1 and TRBJ1-4, with D possibly TRBD1 on 5 matching bases. V lost 4 bases and J lost 7, with 17 bases in between. Germline V gene data show CDR1 as SGHRS and CDR2 as YFSETQ. The CDR3 spans 15 residues. CDR3 nucleotides: TGCGCCAGCAGCCCCATTGAGGCGGGGGGTGAAAAACTGTTTTTT. It encodes CASSPIEAGGEKLFF.

The CDR3 protein is CASSSPEKTGELFF. CDR3 in DNA: TGTGCCAGCAGCTCACCCGAGAAAACCGGGGAGCTGTTTTTT. The chain is built from TRBV7-9 and TRBJ2-2; D gene ambiguous. The length of the CDR3 is 14 residues. With 4 bases removed from V and 5 bases from J, the gap between germline ends came to 11 bases. Germline values: CDR1 SEHNR, CDR2 FQNEAQ (reference sequence).

The chain uses TRBV3-1 (or the pseudogene TRBV3-2) and TRBJ2-7; perhaps TRBD1 as D (5 bases). V lost 4 bases and J 8 bases, leaving 15 bases between the germline ends. Germline-derived CDR1 and CDR2 are LGHDT and YNNKEL (reference sequence). The CDR3 covers 13 residues. CDR3 in amino acids: CASSRKRQLKQYF. CDR3 nucleotide sequence: TGTGCCAGCAGCCGTAAGAGACAGTTAAAGCAGTACTTC.

This rearrangement joins TRBV6-5 to TRBJ2-1; a possible D gene is TRBD1 (6 bases). The CDR3 covers 15 residues. V was cut by 6 bases and J by 2 bases, with 14 bases left in between. The germline V gene has CDR1 MNHEY and CDR2 SVGAGI. CDR3 amino acids: CASSRDNRPYNEQFF. The CDR3 DNA is TGTGCCAGCAGCCGGGACAACCGGCCCTACAATGAGCAGTTCTTC.

The gene calls are TRBV4-2 and TRBJ2-7, with unresolved D. The CDR3 has 15 amino acids. Trimming cost V 1 base and J 0 bases, with 10 bases left between them. Germline CDR1 is LGHNA and CDR2 is YNFKEQ. The chain's CDR3 is CASSQVSVSSYEQYF. For the CDR3, the DNA is TGTGCCAGCAGCCAAGTGTCAGTCAGCTCCTACGAGCAGTACTTC.

The gene calls are TRBV4-1 and TRBJ2-3, with 12 bases lining up with TRBD2. The CDR3 contains 18 residues. Germline V CDR1 and CDR2: MGHRA, YSYEKL. The ends lost 0 bases at V and 4 bases at J; junction bases unmatched: 8. CDR3 sequence (DNA): TGCGCCAGCAGCCAAGAGTCTTTGGCTAGCGGGAGGGCAGATACGCAGTATTTT. Translation gives CASSQESLASGRADTQYF.

The chain joins TRBV6-5 to TRBJ2-7; 7 bases align to TRBD2. CDR1 is MNHEY and CDR2 is SVGAGI in the germline V gene. The CDR3 runs to 15 residues. Trimming took 0 bases from V and 5 from J; bases not matched to a gene: 7. The CDR3 here is CASSYSGGSIDEQYF. In DNA, the CDR3 is TGTGCCAGCAGTTACTCCGGCGGGAGTATCGACGAGCAGTACTTC.

The J gene is TRBJ2-1, the V gene TRBV24-1; 11 bases agree with TRBD1. V lost 3 bases, J lost 6 bases, and 3 bases stayed unmatched. The CDR3 runs to 15 residues. Germline V lookup: CDR1 KGHDR, CDR2 SFDVKD. CDR3 residues: CATSDPGQGVNEQFF. Here the CDR3 DNA reads TGTGCCACCAGTGATCCGGGACAGGGGGTCAATGAGCAGTTCTTC.

This chain joins TRBV18 and TRBJ2-1; TRBD2 agrees at 8 bases. There are 15 residues in the CDR3. The germline CDR1 and CDR2 sequences are KGHSH and LQKENI. Germline trimming cut 0 bases from V and 5 bases from J; bases unmatched to any gene: 3. CDR3 region: CASSPPGLGNNEQFF. CDR3 nucleotides: TGTGCCAGCTCACCACCGGGACTAGGAAACAATGAGCAGTTCTTC.

V gene TRBV6-4 combines with J gene TRBJ2-3, with 15 positions matching TRBD2. Germline values: CDR1 MRHNA, CDR2 SNTAGT. J gave up 5 bases and V 3 bases, and 0 bases lay outside the gene matches. This CDR3 is 15 amino acids long. This chain's CDR3 is CASSEGLAGGDTQYF. The CDR3 DNA reads TGTGCCAGCAGTGAGGGACTAGCGGGAGGAGATACGCAGTATTTT.

This chain links TRBV27 with TRBJ2-6; 11 bases are a match to TRBD1. J was trimmed by 3 bases and V by 8 bases; bases with no gene match: 12. CDR3 length equals 18 residues. Germline lookup yields CDR1 MNHEY and CDR2 SMNVEV (reference sequence). CDR3 sequence reads: CASRIQDRGLRGANVLTF. CDR3 DNA sequence: TGTGCCAGCCGCATTCAGGACAGGGGGCTTCGTGGGGCCAACGTCCTGACTTTC. Full variable domain (remainder filled in from reference TRBV27 and TRBJ2-6): EAQVTQNPRYLITVTGKKLTVTCSQNMNHEYMSWYRQDPGLGLRQIYYSMNVEVTDKGDVPEGYKVSRKEKRNFPLILESPSPNQTSLYFCASRIQDRGLRGANVLTFGAGSRLTVL.

This clone appeared once. CDR3: CASSPGGTGAYEQYF. CDR3 DNA sequence: TGCGCCAGCAGCCCTGGTGGGACAGGGGCCTACGAGCAGTACTTC. V gene TRBV5-1 combines with J gene TRBJ2-7, with 10 nucleotides matching TRBD1. Germline loops: CDR1 SGHRS, CDR2 YFSETQ. The CDR3 totals 15 residues. V lost 4 bases, J lost 2 bases, and 6 bases stayed unmatched.

Points on this clone: Other DNA sequences in the sample encode the same CDR3. The chain joins TRBV9 to TRBJ2-7; no firm D call. V lost 0 bases, J lost 0 bases, and 4 bases lay in between. Germline-derived CDR1 and CDR2 are SGDLS and YYNGEE. The CDR3 length is 13 residues. The CDR3 spells CASSVGSSYEQYF. For the CDR3, the DNA is TGTGCCAGCAGCGTAGGCAGCTCCTACGAGCAGTACTTC.